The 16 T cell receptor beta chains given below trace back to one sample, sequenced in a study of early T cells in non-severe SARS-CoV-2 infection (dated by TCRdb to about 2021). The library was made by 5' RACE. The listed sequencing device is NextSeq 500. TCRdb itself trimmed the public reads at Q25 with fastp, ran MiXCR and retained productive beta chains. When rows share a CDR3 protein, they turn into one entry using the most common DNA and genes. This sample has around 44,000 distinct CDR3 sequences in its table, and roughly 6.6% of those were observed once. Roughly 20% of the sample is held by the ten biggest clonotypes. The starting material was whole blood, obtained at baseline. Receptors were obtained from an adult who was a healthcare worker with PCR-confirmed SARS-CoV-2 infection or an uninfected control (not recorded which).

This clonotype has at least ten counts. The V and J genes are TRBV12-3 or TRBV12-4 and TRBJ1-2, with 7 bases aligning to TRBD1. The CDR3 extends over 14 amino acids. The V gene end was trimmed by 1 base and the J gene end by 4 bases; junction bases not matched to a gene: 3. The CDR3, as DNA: TGTGCCAGCAGTTTAGGACAGGGATCCTATGGCTACACCTTC. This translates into CASSLGQGSYGYTF.

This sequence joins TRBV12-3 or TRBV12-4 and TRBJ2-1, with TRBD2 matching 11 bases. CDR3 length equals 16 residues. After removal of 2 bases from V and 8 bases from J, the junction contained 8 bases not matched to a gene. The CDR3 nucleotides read TGTGCCAGCAGTTTATATCGTAGCGGGGGGGCGGATGAGCAGTTCTTC. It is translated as CASSLYRSGGADEQFF.

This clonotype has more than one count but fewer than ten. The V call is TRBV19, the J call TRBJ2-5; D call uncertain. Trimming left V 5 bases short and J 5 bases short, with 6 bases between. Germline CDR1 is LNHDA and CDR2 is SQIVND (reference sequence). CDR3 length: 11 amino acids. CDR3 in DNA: TGTGCCAGTAGTTTCGGCGAGACCCAGTACTTC. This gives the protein CASSFGETQYF.

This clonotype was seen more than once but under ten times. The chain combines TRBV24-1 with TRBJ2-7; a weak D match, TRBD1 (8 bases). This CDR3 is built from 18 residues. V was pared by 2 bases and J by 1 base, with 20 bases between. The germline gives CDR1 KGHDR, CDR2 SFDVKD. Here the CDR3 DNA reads TGTGCCACCAGTGATTGGGTGGTAAAGCGGGACAGGTCCTACGAGCAGTACTTC. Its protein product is CATSDWVVKRDRSYEQYF.

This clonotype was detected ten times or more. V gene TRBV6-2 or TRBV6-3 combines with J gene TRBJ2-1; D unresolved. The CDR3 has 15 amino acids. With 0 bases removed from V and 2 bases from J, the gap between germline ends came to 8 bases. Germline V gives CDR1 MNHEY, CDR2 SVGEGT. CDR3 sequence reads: CASSYSTGPYNEQFF. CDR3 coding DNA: TGTGCCAGCAGTTACTCGACCGGACCCTACAATGAGCAGTTCTTC.

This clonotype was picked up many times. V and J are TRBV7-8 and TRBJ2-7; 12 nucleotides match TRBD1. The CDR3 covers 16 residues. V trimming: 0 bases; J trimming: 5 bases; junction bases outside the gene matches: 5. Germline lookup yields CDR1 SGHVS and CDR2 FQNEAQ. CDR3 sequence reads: CASSLATGTGGHEQYF. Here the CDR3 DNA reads TGTGCCAGCAGCTTAGCTACCGGGACAGGGGGCCACGAGCAGTACTTC.

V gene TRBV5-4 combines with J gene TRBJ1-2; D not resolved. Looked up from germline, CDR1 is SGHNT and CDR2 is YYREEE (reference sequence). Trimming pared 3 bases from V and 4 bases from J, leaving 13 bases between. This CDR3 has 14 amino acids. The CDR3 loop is CASSSGHGSYGYTF. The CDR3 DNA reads TGTGCCAGCAGCTCCGGGCATGGGTCCTATGGCTACACCTTC. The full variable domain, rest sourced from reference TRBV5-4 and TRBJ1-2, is ETGVTQSPTHLIKTRGQQVTLRCSSQSGHNTVSWYQQALGQGPQFIFQYYREEENGRGNFPPRFSGLQFPNYSSELNVNALELDDSALYLCASSSGHGSYGYTFGSGTRLTVV.

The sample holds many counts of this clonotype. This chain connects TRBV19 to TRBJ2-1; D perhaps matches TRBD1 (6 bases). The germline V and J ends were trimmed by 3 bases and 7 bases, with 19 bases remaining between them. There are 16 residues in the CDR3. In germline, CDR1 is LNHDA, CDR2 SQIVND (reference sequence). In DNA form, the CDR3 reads TGTGCCAGTAGTATCTTCTCGGGAACTAGGGGGAATGAGCAGTTCTTC. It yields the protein CASSIFSGTRGNEQFF.

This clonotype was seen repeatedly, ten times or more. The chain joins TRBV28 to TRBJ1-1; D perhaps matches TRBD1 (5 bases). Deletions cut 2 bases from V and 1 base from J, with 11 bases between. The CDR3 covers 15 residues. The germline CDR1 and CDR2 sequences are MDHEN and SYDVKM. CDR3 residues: CASSLPLGGNTEAFF. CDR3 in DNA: TGTGCCAGCAGTTTACCCCTCGGGGGGAACACTGAAGCTTTCTTT.

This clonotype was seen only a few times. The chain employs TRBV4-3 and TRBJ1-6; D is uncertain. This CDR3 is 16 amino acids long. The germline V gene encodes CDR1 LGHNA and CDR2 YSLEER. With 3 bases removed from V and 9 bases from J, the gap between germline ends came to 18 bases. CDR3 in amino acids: CASSQGSGTRSSPLHF. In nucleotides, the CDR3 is TGCGCCAGCAGCCAGGGCAGCGGCACACGGAGTTCACCCCTCCACTTT.

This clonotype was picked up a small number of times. The CDR3 here is CASTGQSAFF. Here the CDR3 DNA reads TGTGCCAGCACTGGACAGAGCGCTTTCTTT. This chain links TRBV6-6 with TRBJ1-1; the D gene is possibly TRBD1 (6 bases). V dropped 7 bases and J dropped 11 bases, with 11 bases sitting between them. The length of the CDR3 is 10 residues. Per the germline V gene, CDR1 is MNHNY and CDR2 is SVGAGI (reference sequence).

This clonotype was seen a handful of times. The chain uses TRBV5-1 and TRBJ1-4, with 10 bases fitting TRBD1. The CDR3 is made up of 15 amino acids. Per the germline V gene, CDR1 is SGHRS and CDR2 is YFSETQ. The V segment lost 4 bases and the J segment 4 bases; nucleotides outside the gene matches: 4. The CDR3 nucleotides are TGCGCCAGCAGCCCAGGGACAGGGGTTAATGAAAAACTGTTTTTT. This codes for CASSPGTGVNEKLFF.

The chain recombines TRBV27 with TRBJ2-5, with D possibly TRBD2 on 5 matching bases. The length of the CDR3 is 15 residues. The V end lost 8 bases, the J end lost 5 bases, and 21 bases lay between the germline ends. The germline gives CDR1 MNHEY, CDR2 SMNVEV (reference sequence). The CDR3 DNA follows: TGTGCCAGCTCCCTAGCCCTCGTGTCGGGGGAGACCCAGTACTTC. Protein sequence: CASSLALVSGETQYF.

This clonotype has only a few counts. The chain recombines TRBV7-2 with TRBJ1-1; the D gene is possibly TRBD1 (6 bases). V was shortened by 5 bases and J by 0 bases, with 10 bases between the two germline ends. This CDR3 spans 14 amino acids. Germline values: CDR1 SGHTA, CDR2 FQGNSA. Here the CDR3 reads CASSVQGMNTEAFF. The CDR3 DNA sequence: TGTGCCAGCAGCGTACAGGGTATGAACACTGAAGCTTTCTTT.

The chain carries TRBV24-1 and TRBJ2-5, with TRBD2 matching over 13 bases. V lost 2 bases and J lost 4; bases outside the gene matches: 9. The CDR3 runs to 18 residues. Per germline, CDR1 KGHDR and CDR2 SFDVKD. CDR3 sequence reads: CATSDSNELAGGVETQYF. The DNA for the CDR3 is TGTGCCACCAGTGATTCCAACGAACTAGCGGGAGGGGTAGAGACCCAGTACTTC.

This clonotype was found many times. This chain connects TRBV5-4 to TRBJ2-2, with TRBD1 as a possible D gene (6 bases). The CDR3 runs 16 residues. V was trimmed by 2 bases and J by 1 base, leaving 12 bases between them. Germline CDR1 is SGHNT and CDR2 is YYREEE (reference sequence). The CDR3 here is CASSFPGQLNTGELFF. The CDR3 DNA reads TGTGCCAGCAGCTTTCCGGGACAATTGAACACCGGGGAGCTGTTTTTT.